This T cell receptor beta chain was profiled in a study of T cells in Graves' hyperthyroidism and ophthalmopathy (dated by TCRdb to the late 2010s). In the study overall: Peripheral blood was sampled at the time of initial diagnosis, prior to any treatment. The roughly 94 discovery patients were randomly divided into training and test sets at a 7:3 ratio. Following sampling, methimazole starting at 30 mg daily was given to hyperthyroidism patients, and high-dose intravenous methylprednisolone was given to ophthalmopathy patients. According to the paper, TCR Vbeta CDR3 sequencing was carried out on some 130 peripheral blood samples, which came from 40 to 45 ophthalmopathy, under 80 hyperthyroidism and roughly 17 progressor patients. Whether ophthalmopathy could be predicted prospectively was tested in an independent validation cohort made up of 18 to 20 hyperthyroidism patients plus 17 patients who later progressed to ophthalmopathy. To identify distinguishing TCR V-J signatures, a discovery cohort of about 100 patients was used, comprising 40 to 45 with Graves' ophthalmopathy and 57 with stable Graves' hyperthyroidism. In addition, the study compared T-cell repertoires in thyroid tissue and in blood from roughly six Graves' hyperthyroidism patients.

What the authors observed across the whole study: Ophthalmopathy was separated from stable hyperthyroidism by a 13 V-J signature model, with approximately 85% sensitivity and about 81% specificity obtained in cross-validation and 80%/75% obtained in testing. Most expanded thyroid clonotypes (frequency above 0.001) were also detected in blood, a finding suggesting that blood repertoires may reflect thyroid immune responses. In validation, progression to ophthalmopathy was predicted by the model with 65% to 71% sensitivity and around 76% specificity, a median of around 6.5 months before onset. No statistical method was used to fix the sample size in advance, and group allocation was not hidden from the investigators.

Including the terminal cysteine and phenylalanine, the CDR3 comprises 14 residues. Only the CDR3 part of the read is kept: 42 bases, read in frame from the first base. For this chain, trimming is 6 bases at the V end and 4 bases at the J end, and the number of junction bases without a gene match is 11. For CDR1 and CDR2, the germline V gene lists SQVTM and ANQGSEA. Note on this clonotype: The target of this receptor is not known. No much larger clonotype is one base removed from it; base qualities were not supplied.

TCR beta CDR3 regions were amplified from RNA transcripts. The TCR CDR3 was subjected to a first round of RT-PCR using the HTBI primer set and the Qiagen OneStep RT-PCR kit. A second multiplex PCR round built the libraries, followed by size selection and purification. Sequencing of the libraries was done on an Illumina HiSeq2000 using paired-end 100 bp reads. The paper's data handling went like this. SOAPnuke was used to process the raw data, throwing out any read that contained adapters or uncalled bases, had a mean Phred below 15, or lacked an exact constant-primer or identifier match. High-quality paired reads were merged with COPE v1.2.5, and unique nucleotide sequences were defined as clonotypes. MiTCR v1.1 was used to align the clonotypes against IMGT TRBV, TRBD and TRBJ reference segments. Analysis was restricted to V-J combinations with a frequency above 0.0001, which covered just over 98% of repertoires. The TCS score was defined as the ratio of F50 (clonal expansion) to E x V (chaos), calculated using BLOSUM62-based TCRdist between CDR3 peptides within each V-J. Welch's t-statistics and random forest reduced 500 to 650 V-J features to fewer than 15, which were used in a naive Bayes classifier (R e1071). Using fastp at Q25 and MiXCR, TCRdb reprocessed the public reads and kept productive beta chains. Under each unique CDR3 protein, matching rows form one entry showing the most common genes and DNA. TCRdb's processing, not the study's, gives the V and J calls here. This sample is represented by some 380,000 distinct CDR3 sequences; approximately 15% of them were singletons. Clones ranked in the top ten supply about a fifth of the sample.

Hyperthyroidism patients were newly diagnosed, with disease duration under 2 months, and aged 18 to 65 years. Exclusion was applied to patients with uncontrolled infections, other autoimmune diseases, pregnancy or lactation. Diagnoses were based on clinical symptoms, serum thyroxine and TRAb, thyroid ultrasound and orbital computed tomography. Blood from progressor patients was drawn when they were first diagnosed with hyperthyroidism, before any ophthalmopathy symptoms appeared. PBMCs were isolated from more than 8 ml of fresh peripheral blood by Ficoll-Paque density gradient centrifugation. Patients classed as progressors first received a Graves' hyperthyroidism diagnosis and then went on to develop ophthalmopathy during follow-up. Total RNA was extracted with Trizol reagent, and quality was checked on an Agilent 2100 Bioanalyzer.

The specimen sequenced was blood. The receptor comes from a man younger than 45 with Graves' hyperthyroidism that later progressed to Graves' ophthalmopathy. The chain was built from TRBV29-1 and TRBJ1-1; 7 junctional bases match TRBD1. The nucleotide sequence is TGCAGCGTGACCACGGTAGGGACAGCCACTGAAGCTTTCTTT. Its coded protein is CSVTTVGTATEAFF.